The clone carrying this T cell receptor (beta chain) came up many times. These data belong to a study of CD8 T cells in ankylosing spondylitis. One entry per CDR3 protein results from TCRdb running MiXCR on the 5' RACE reads. This sample has 270,000 or so distinct CDR3 sequences, with more than 15% found just once. The clonotype was recovered from a male donor with ankylosing spondylitis or in good health (not recorded which). The sequencing sample was made of blood, either unsorted or a sorted T cell fraction (not recorded which).

As DNA, the CDR3 is TGTGCCAGCAGTGCGGACAGGGGTCTGGTGTACGAGCAGTACTTC. Protein: CASSADRGLVYEQYF. The rearrangement links TRBV2 to TRBJ2-7; 9 bases are shared with TRBD1. The length of the CDR3 is 15 residues. Germline V gene lookup returns CDR1 SNHLY and CDR2 FYNNEI. The V and J ends lost 4 bases and 4 bases, in that order; junction bases with no gene match: 8. Filled out from reference TRBV2 and TRBJ2-7, the complete variable domain reads EPEVTQTPSHQVTQMGQEVILRCVPISNHLYFYWYRQILGQKVEFLVSFYNNEISEKSEIFDDQFSVERPDGSNFTLKIRSTKLEDSAMYFCASSADRGLVYEQYFGPGTRLTVT.